Listed here is a single TCR beta chain. As yet, its antigen is unknown. The entry originates in a study of vaccination and CD4 T cells after COVID-19. The wider study: There were six male and four female convalescents, and two of them were Hispanic. Post-diagnosis, post-COVID samples were collected after a median approximately 100 days, ranging 35 to 161.

This CDR3 is 15 amino acids long. Germline CDR1 MNHEY, CDR2 SMNVEV (reference sequence). Trimming removed 2 bases from V and 1 base from J, with 12 bases in between. CD4+ T cells that had been cultured provided DNA sequenced with the Oncomine TCR Beta short-read assay. TCRdb analysed the PCR reads with MiXCR anew, one entry per CDR3 protein. This sample has roughly 16,000 distinct CDR3 sequences, with around three quarters found just once. Sample treatment: roughly ten-day PBMC culture with coronavirus spike peptide pools or control peptides (ViraFEST assay). This clonotype was obtained from a human donor who had recovered from COVID-19. The V gene is TRBV27, the J gene TRBJ2-7; no definite D call. The source material was CD4+ T cells from blood, cultured in vitro. CDR3 DNA: TGTGCCAGCAGTTTAGGTCCGGGTCTATCCTACGAGCAGTACTTC. Translating it yields CASSLGPGLSYEQYF.